This TCR beta chain was identified during a study of T cells after posttransplantation cyclophosphamide. Study-level results: Tissue-infiltrating T cells from skin or gut overlapped little with blood T cells. Later blood repertoires were often dominated by clones from the donor CD8+ memory compartment. Recipient CMV seropositivity and CMV reactivation strongly tracked TRB clonality.

Comments on this clone: Its antigen remains unidentified.

Per the germline V gene, CDR1 is KGHSH and CDR2 is LQKENI. The CDR3 covers 14 residues. J gave up 1 base and V 4 bases, and 2 bases lay outside the gene matches. Profiled with immunoSEQ multiplex PCR; TCRdb holds only in-frame clones, not every one. Of some 7,300 clones in the sample, 81% were seen once. Treatment was busulfan-fludarabine conditioning, a marrow graft, and cyclophosphamide on days +3 and +4. The specimen comprised PBMCs, sampled after allogeneic stem cell transplant with posttransplant cyclophosphamide. V and J are TRBV18 and TRBJ2-3; 7 nucleotides line up with TRBD1. The TCR comes from a female patient aged 50-59 years who received an allogeneic stem cell transplant from a related donor, was CMV-positive, and had no GVHD. Some T cells may be the graft donor's. CDR3 amino acids: CASSQQGGTDTQYF. The CDR3 DNA reads as TGTGCCAGCTCACAGCAGGGGGGCACAGATACGCAGTATTTT. Combining the CDR3 with reference TRBV18 and TRBJ2-3 gives the whole variable domain NAGVMQNPRHLVRRRGQEARLRCSPMKGHSHVYWYRQLPEEGLKFMVYLQKENIIDESGMPKERFSAEFPKEGPSILRIQQVVRGDSAAYFCASSQQGGTDTQYFGPGTRLTVL.